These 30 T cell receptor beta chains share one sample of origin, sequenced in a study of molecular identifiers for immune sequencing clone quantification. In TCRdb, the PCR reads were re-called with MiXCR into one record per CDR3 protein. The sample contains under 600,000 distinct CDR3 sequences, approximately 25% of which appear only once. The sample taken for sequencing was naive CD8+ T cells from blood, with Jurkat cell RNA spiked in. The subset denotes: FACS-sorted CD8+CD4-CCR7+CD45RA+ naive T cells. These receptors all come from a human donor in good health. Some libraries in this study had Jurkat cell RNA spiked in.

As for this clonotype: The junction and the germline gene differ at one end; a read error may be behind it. CDR3 in amino acids: CASSLAGNTEAIF. For the CDR3, the DNA is TGTGCCAGCAGTTTAGCAGGGAACACTGAAGCTATCTTT. The V call is TRBV27, the J call TRBJ1-1, with D perhaps matching TRBD1 (5 bases). CDR1 and CDR2 (germline): MNHEY, SMNVEV (reference sequence). The CDR3 covers 13 residues.

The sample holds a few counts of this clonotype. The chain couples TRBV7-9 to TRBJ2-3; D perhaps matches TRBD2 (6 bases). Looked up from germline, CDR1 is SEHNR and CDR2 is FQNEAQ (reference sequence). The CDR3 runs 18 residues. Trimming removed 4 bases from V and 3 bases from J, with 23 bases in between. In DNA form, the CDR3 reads TGTGCCAGCAGCTCCTCGGCGGGTGGGGACTCAACTACAGATACGCAGTATTTT. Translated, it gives CASSSSAGGDSTTDTQYF.

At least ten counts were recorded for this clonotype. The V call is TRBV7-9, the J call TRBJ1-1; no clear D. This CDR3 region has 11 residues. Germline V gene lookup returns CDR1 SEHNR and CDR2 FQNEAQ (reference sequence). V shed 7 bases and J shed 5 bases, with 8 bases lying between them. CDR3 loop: CASTWGTEAFF. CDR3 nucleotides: TGTGCCAGCACCTGGGGAACTGAAGCTTTCTTT.

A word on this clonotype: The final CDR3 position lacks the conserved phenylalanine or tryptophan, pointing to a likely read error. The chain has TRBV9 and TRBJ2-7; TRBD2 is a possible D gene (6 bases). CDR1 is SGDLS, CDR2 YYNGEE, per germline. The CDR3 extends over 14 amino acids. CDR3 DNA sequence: TGTGCCAGCAGCGTGGGGGGTCCCTCCTACGGGCAGTACTCC. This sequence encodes CASSVGGPSYGQYS.

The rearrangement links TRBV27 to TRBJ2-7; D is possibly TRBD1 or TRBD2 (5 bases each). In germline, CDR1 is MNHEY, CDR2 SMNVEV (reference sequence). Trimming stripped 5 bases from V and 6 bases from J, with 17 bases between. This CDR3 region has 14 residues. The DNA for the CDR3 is TGTGCCAGCAGTCAGGGACCTAGTCGGGGCGAGCAGTACTTC. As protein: CASSQGPSRGEQYF.

The CDR3 DNA sequence: TGTGCCAGCAGTTTTAGCCTCTCCTACAATGAGCAGTTCTTC. Its translation is CASSFSLSYNEQFF. The V call is TRBV6-2 or TRBV6-3, the J call TRBJ2-1, with D unclear. Germline lookup yields CDR1 MNHEY and CDR2 SVGEGT. The V gene lost 4 bases and the J gene lost 0 bases, with 7 bases spanning the gap. This CDR3 has 14 amino acids.

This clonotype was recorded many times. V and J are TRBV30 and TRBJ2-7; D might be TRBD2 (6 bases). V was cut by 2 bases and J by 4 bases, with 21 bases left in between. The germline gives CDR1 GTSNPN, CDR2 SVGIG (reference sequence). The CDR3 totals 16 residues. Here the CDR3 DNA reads TGTGCCTGGAGTCAGGTTGGAGGGAGATACGAGTACGAGCAGTACTTC. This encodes CAWSQVGGRYEYEQYF.

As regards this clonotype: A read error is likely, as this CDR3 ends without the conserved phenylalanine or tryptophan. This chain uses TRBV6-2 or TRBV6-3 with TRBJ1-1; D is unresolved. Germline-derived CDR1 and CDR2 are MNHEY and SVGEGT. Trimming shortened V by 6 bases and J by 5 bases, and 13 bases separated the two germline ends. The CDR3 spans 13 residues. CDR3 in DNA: TGTGCCAGCAGCTACGCGGGCGTAACTGAAGCTTTCCTT. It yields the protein CASSYAGVTEAFL.

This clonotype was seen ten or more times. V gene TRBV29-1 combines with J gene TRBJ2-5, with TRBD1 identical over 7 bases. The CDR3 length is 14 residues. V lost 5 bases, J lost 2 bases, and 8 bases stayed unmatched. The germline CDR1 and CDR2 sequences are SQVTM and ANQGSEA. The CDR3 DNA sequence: TGCAGCGTTTCGCCCGACAGGGAACAAGAGACCCAGTACTTC. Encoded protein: CSVSPDREQETQYF.

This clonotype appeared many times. The CDR3 DNA is TGTGCCAGCAGCATAGGCATGGATCCTGACAAAGAGACCCAGTACTTC. Translating gives CASSIGMDPDKETQYF. The chain carries TRBV7-3 and TRBJ2-5; D is unclear. Between the trimmed V and J ends, which lost 5 bases and 3 bases, there was a span of 19 bases. The CDR3 extends over 16 amino acids. Germline V lookup: CDR1 SGHTA, CDR2 FQGTGA. Full variable domain (outside the CDR3, taken from reference TRBV7-3 and TRBJ2-5): GAGVSQTPSNKVTEKGKYVELRCDPISGHTALYWYRQSLGQGPEFLIYFQGTGAADDSGLPNDRFFAVRPEGSVSTLKIQRTERGDSAVYLCASSIGMDPDKETQYFGPGTRLLVL.

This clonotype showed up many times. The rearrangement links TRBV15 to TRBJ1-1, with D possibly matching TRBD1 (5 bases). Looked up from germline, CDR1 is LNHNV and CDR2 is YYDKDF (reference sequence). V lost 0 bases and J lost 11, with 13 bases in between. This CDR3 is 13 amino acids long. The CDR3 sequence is CATSRDREGRAFF. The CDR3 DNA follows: TGTGCCACCAGCAGAGATCGGGAGGGACGGGCTTTCTTT.

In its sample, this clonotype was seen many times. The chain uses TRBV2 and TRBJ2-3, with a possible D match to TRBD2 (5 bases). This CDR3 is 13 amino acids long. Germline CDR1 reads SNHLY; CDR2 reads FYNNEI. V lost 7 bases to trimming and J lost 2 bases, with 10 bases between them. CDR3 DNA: TGTGCCAGCAACGGACTCCACACAGATACGCAGTATTTT. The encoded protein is CASNGLHTDTQYF.

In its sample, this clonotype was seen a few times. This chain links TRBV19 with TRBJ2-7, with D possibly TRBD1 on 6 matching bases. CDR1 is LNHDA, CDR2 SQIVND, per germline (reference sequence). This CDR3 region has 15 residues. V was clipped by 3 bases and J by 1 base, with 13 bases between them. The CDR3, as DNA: TGTGCCAGTAGTATCGGCGGACAGACGTCCTACGAGCAGTACTTC. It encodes CASSIGGQTSYEQYF.

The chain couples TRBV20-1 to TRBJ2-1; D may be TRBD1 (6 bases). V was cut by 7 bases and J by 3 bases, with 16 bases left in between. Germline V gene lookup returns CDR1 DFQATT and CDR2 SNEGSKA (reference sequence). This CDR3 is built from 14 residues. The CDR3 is CSVGRDNSYNEQFF. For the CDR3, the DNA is TGCAGTGTGGGCCGGGACAATAGCTACAATGAGCAGTTCTTC.

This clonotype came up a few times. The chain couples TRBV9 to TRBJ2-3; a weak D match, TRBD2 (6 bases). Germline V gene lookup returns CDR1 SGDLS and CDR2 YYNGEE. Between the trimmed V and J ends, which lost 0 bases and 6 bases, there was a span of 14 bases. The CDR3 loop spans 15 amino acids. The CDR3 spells CASSVDGSVVDTQYF. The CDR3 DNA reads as TGTGCCAGCAGCGTAGACGGGAGTGTTGTGGATACGCAGTATTTT.

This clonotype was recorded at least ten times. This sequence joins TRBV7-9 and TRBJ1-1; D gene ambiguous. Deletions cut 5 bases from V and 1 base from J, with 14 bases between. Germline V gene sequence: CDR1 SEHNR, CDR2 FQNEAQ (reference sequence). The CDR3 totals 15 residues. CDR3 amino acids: CASSPWASENTEAFF. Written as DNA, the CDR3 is TGTGCCAGCAGCCCTTGGGCCTCAGAGAACACTGAAGCTTTCTTT.

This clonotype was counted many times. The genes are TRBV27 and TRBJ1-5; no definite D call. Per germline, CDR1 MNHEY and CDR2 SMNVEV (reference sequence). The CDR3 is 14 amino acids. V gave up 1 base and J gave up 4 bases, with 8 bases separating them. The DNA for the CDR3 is TGTGCCAGCAGTTTATACCGCGGTAATCAGCCCCAGCATTTT. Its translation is CASSLYRGNQPQHF.

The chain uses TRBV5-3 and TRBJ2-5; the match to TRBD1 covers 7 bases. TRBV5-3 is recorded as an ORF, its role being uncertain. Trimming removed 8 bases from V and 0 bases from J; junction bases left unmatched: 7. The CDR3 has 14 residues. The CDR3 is CASSSGQNQETQYF. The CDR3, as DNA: TGTGCCAGCAGTTCGGGACAGAACCAAGAGACCCAGTACTTC.

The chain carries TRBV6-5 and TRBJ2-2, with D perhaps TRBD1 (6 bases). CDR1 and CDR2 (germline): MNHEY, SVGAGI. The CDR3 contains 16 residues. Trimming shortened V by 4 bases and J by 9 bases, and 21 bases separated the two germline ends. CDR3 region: CASSFPRGSGARELFF. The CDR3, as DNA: TGTGCCAGCAGTTTCCCGAGGGGGTCTGGGGCCAGGGAGCTGTTTTTT.

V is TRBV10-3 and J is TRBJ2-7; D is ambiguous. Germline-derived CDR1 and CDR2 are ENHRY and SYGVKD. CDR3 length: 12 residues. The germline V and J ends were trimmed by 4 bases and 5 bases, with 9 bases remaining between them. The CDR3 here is CAISGNLNEQYF. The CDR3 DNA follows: TGTGCCATCAGTGGGAATCTAAACGAGCAGTACTTC.

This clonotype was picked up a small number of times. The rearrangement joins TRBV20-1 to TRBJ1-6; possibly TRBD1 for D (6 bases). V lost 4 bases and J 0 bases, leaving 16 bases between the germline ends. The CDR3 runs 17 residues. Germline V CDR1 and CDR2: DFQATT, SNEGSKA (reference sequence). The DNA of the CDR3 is TGCAGTGCTACCCGGGACACCAACAGCTCCTATAATTCACCCCTCCACTTT. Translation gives CSATRDTNSSYNSPLHF.

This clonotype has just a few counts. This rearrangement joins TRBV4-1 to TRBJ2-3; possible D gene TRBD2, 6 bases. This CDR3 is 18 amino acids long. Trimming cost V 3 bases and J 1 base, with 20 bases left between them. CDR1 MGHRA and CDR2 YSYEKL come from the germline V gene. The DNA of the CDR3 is TGCGCCAGCAGCCAGGCGCCGCATCTAGCGATGGGCACAGATACGCAGTATTTT. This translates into CASSQAPHLAMGTDTQYF.

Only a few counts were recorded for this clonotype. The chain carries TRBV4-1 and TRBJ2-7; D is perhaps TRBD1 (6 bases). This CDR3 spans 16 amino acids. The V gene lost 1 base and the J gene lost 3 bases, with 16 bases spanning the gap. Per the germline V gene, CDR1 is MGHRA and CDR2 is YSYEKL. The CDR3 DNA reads TGCGCCAGCAGCCAAGGTGGGGGACATTCGTTCTACGAGCAGTACTTC. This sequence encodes CASSQGGGHSFYEQYF.

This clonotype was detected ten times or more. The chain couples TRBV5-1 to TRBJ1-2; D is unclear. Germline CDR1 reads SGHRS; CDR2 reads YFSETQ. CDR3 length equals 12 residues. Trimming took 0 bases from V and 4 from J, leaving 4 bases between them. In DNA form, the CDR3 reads TGCGCCAGCAGCTTGGAGGCCTATGGCTACACCTTC. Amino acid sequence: CASSLEAYGYTF.

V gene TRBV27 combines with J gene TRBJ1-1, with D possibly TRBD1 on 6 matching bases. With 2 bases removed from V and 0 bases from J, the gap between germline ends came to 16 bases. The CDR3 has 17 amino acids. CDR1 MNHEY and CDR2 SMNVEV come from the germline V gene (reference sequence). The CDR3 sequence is CASSLVTVSGVNTEAFF. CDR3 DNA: TGTGCCAGCAGTTTAGTCACCGTGTCAGGGGTGAACACTGAAGCTTTCTTT.

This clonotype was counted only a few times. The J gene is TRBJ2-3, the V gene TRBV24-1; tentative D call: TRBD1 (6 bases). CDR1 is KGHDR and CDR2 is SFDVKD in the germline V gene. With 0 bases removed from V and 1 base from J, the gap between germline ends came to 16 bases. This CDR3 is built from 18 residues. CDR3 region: CATSDLVPDRTRTDTQYF. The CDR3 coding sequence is TGTGCCACCAGTGATTTGGTTCCGGACAGAACCCGCACAGATACGCAGTATTTT.

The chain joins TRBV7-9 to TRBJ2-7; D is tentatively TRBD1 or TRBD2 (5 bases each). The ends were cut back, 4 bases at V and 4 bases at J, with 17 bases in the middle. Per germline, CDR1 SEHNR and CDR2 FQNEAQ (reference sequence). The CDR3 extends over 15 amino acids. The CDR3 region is CASSSSGIGVYEQYF. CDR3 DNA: TGTGCCAGCAGCTCCTCCGGGATAGGGGTATACGAGCAGTACTTC.

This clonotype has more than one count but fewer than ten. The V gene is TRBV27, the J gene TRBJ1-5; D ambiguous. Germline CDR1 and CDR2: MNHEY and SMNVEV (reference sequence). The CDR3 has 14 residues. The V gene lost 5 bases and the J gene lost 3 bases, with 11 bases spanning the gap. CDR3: CASSTEYSNQPQHF. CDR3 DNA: TGTGCCAGCAGTACGGAGTACTCCAATCAGCCCCAGCATTTT.

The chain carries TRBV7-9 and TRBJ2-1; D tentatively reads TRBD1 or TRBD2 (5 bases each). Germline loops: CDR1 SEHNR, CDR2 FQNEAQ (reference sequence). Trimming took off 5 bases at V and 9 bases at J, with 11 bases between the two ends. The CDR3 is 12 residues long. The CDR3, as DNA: TGTGCCAGCAGCACCTCAGGGACTGAGCAGTTCTTC. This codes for CASSTSGTEQFF.

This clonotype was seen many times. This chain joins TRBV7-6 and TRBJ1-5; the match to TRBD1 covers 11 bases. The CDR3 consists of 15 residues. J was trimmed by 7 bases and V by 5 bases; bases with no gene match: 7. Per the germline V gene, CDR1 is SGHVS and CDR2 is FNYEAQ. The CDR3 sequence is CASSAGQGARQPQHF. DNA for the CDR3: TGTGCCAGCAGCGCCGGACAGGGGGCGAGGCAGCCCCAGCATTTT.